Listed here is a single T cell receptor (beta chain). No cognate antigen has been identified for it. A much bigger clone sits one base away, suggesting this may be a read error. The sequencing machine was an Illumina MiSeq. The peripheral T cell repertoire was profiled for human TCRbeta genes. The study's processing was this. To account for variability over time, differences in clonotype abundance were tested using beta-binomial modelling. Expanded clonotypes were screened against the ImmuneCODE reference database of SARS-CoV-2-associated TCRs and were mapped to viral genome regions. Additional analyses of the repertoire looked at TRBV gene usage, CDR3 length, CDR3 amino acid overlap between time points, clonotype abundance distributions and Jaccard similarity. Using fastp trimming at Q25 and MiXCR clonotype assembly, TCRdb reanalyzed the public sequencing data and kept in-frame beta chains. Every distinct CDR3 protein forms one entry, paired with its most common genes and DNA. The V and J calls and clone size are TCRdb's, not the authors'. For this sample the table gives some 220,000 distinct CDR3 sequences, of which around 26% were detected only once. Around 6.8% of the sample is held by the ten biggest clonotypes.

The CDR3 contains 17 residues, cysteine and phenylalanine counted. The DNA shown is the 51-base CDR3, in frame from base 1. From a lookup of the germline V gene (reference sequence), CDR1 and CDR2 are SEHNR and FQNEAQ. The sample belongs to a study of kidney transplant recipient with SARS-CoV-2 infection (dated by TCRdb to the early 2020s). Reading the label with the study, this specimen's time point is: pre-pandemic baseline sample and day 111 after first positive SARS-CoV-2 test. The chain is assembled from TRBV7-9 and TRBJ2-1; TRBD2 aligns with 8 central bases. Sequenced material: a blood sample, taken at baseline and on day 111 from a kidney transplant recipient. The sequence was collected from a young adult male patient who had COVID-19 and was a kidney transplant recipient. After a transplant, some T cells may have been passed on by the graft donor. The sequenced DNA is TGTGCCAGCAGCTCCGGGGGGGCGGTTAGCTCCTACAATGAGCAGCTCTTC. It specifies CASSSGGAVSSYNEQLF.